One and the same sample provided the 22 T cell receptor beta chains below, sequenced in a study of shared clonotypes between healthy human individuals. Profiling relied on immunoSEQ multiplex PCR, and the TCRdb table lists in-frame clones only, not all of them. This sample has hundreds of thousands of clones, with 95% to 96% found just once. Terminally differentiated effector memory CD45RA+ cells were excluded by CCR7 positive selection of CD45RO-negative cells. The sample was naive CD8+ T cells sorted from blood. The receptors derive from a woman aged 25-40 years in good health.

The chain carries TRBV4-1 and TRBJ2-2, with 8 bases that match TRBD1. This CDR3 has 16 amino acids. The J segment lost 2 bases and the V segment lost 10 bases, leaving 12 bases of the junction unmatched. Germline CDR1 and CDR2: MGHRA and YSYEKL. The CDR3 here is CATSSVGQGNTGELFF. The CDR3 region has the DNA TGCGCCACTTCCTCCGTCGGACAGGGAAACACCGGGGAGCTGTTTTTT.

This chain uses TRBV7-9 with TRBJ2-7, with a weak D call TRBD1 (5 bases). Trimming pared 3 bases from V and 1 base from J, leaving 16 bases between. CDR1 SEHNR and CDR2 FQNEAQ come from the germline V gene (reference sequence). The CDR3 has 16 residues. CDR3 DNA sequence: TGTGCCAGCAGCTTTAGGCAGGGTCGGGTTTCCTACGAGCAGTACTTC. Its protein product is CASSFRQGRVSYEQYF.

This rearrangement joins TRBV28 to TRBJ1-2; the D is unclear. This CDR3 contains 16 residues. The V end lost 3 bases, the J end lost 5 bases, and 19 bases lay between the germline ends. Germline V gives CDR1 MDHEN, CDR2 SYDVKM. The CDR3 protein is CASSLREVAGRYGYTF. Written as DNA, the CDR3 is TGTGCCAGCAGTTTGAGGGAGGTAGCCGGCCGGTATGGCTACACCTTC.

About this clone itself: Other DNA sequences in this sample translate to the same CDR3. This chain uses TRBV14 with TRBJ1-3, with no clear D. The CDR3 consists of 12 residues. Per the germline V gene, CDR1 is SGHDN and CDR2 is FVKESK. With 4 bases removed from V and 0 bases from J, the gap between germline ends came to 1 base. The CDR3: CASSPSGNTIYF. CDR3 DNA: TGTGCCAGCAGCCCCTCTGGAAACACCATATATTTT.

The genes are TRBV14 and TRBJ2-3; TRBD2 matches 11 bases. There are 16 residues in the CDR3. Unmatched junction bases numbered 6, after V lost 3 bases and J lost 4 bases. Looked up from germline, CDR1 is SGHDN and CDR2 is FVKESK. The CDR3 loop reads CASSQYTSGSPDTQYF. CDR3 coding DNA: TGTGCCAGCAGCCAGTATACTAGCGGGAGCCCAGATACGCAGTATTTT.

This chain links TRBV13 with TRBJ2-7; 9 bases align to TRBD1. CDR1 and CDR2 (germline): PRHDT, FYEKMQ (reference sequence). Trimming removed 4 bases from V and 3 bases from J; junction bases left unmatched: 1. The CDR3 loop spans 13 amino acids. DNA for the CDR3: TGTGCCAGCAGCTCGGACAGGGGCTACGAGCAGTACTTC. Residues: CASSSDRGYEQYF.

The rearrangement links TRBV20-1 to TRBJ2-2; D is undetermined. Per germline, CDR1 DFQATT and CDR2 SNEGSKA (reference sequence). This CDR3 contains 11 residues. V dropped 1 base and J dropped 6 bases, with 3 bases sitting between them. The CDR3 DNA reads as TGCAGTGCTAGAGTAGCCGGGGAGCTGTTTTTT. It encodes CSARVAGELFF.

The table lists this clone with a count of one. The CDR3 nucleotides read TGTGCCAGCACCCCCAAGACTAGCGGGAGTTACGAGCAGTACTTC. Translation gives CASTPKTSGSYEQYF. The J gene is TRBJ2-5, the V gene TRBV13; 12 bases align to TRBD2. The J call may not be correct, given that the DNA end is closer to TRBJ2-7. This CDR3 spans 15 amino acids. Germline V gene data show CDR1 as PRHDT and CDR2 as FYEKMQ (reference sequence).

V and J are TRBV27 and TRBJ2-2, with D uncertain. Deletions cut 2 bases from V and 7 bases from J, with 5 bases between. The CDR3 sequence is 12 residues long. CDR1 is MNHEY, CDR2 SMNVEV, per germline (reference sequence). This chain's CDR3 is CASSLGSGELFF. In nucleotides, the CDR3 is TGTGCCAGCAGTTTAGGAAGCGGGGAGCTGTTTTTT.

The chain recombines TRBV29-1 with TRBJ2-7, with D tentatively TRBD1 or TRBD2 (5 bases each). Trimming shortened V by 1 base and J by 2 bases, and 12 bases separated the two germline ends. This CDR3 region has 14 residues. Germline V gene data show CDR1 as SQVTM and CDR2 as ANQGSEA. CDR3 coding DNA: TGCAGCGTTGAAGGGCCAGCGGACACCTACGAGCAGTACTTC. Its translation: CSVEGPADTYEQYF.

The chain carries TRBV6-5 and TRBJ2-7, with D tentatively TRBD1 (5 bases). Deletions cut 2 bases from V and 0 bases from J, with 11 bases between. Germline V gene data show CDR1 as MNHEY and CDR2 as SVGAGI. The CDR3 has 15 amino acids. DNA for the CDR3: TGTGCCAGCAGTTACGACAGCCTATCCTCCTACGAGCAGTACTTC. It yields the protein CASSYDSLSSYEQYF.

This clone was seen only once. The J gene is TRBJ2-7, the V gene TRBV20-1; D uncertain. The CDR3 totals 11 residues. The germline V gene encodes CDR1 DFQATT and CDR2 SNEGSKA (reference sequence). The V end lost 5 bases, the J end lost 7 bases, and 12 bases lay between the germline ends. The CDR3 DNA follows: TGCAGTGCTTACTTGGGAAGGGAGCAGTACTTC. This translates into CSAYLGREQYF.

V gene TRBV19 combines with J gene TRBJ2-1; 7 bases align to TRBD1. Germline CDR1 LNHDA, CDR2 SQIVND (reference sequence). V dropped 3 bases and J dropped 4; count of bases not matched to a gene: 12. The CDR3 has 17 amino acids. CDR3 residues: CASSIRGRQGPYNEQFF. The DNA of the CDR3 is TGTGCCAGTAGTATTAGGGGCCGACAGGGACCTTACAATGAGCAGTTCTTC.

The chain carries TRBV19 and TRBJ1-1; perhaps TRBD1 as D (5 bases). Germline-derived CDR1 and CDR2 are LNHDA and SQIVND (reference sequence). Trimming stripped 4 bases from V and 1 base from J, with 7 bases between. This CDR3 has 13 residues. CDR3 DNA: TGTGCCAGTAGTACGACAGAGAACACTGAAGCTTTCTTT. Amino acids: CASSTTENTEAFF.

V gene TRBV5-5 combines with J gene TRBJ1-2; D is perhaps TRBD1 (6 bases). Germline V CDR1 and CDR2: SGHKS, YYEKEE (reference sequence). The CDR3 extends over 17 amino acids. V was shortened by 4 bases and J by 4 bases, with 23 bases between the two germline ends. This chain's CDR3 is CASSITGTINPSYGYTF. In DNA form, the CDR3 reads TGTGCCAGCAGCATTACCGGGACAATAAATCCAAGCTATGGCTACACCTTC. Together with reference TRBV5-5 and TRBJ1-2, the CDR3 gives the full variable domain: DAGVTQSPTHLIKTRGQQVTLRCSPISGHKSVSWYQQVLGQGPQFIFQYYEKEERGRGNFPDRFSARQFPNYSSELNVNALLLGDSALYLCASSITGTINPSYGYTFGSGTRLTVV.

J is TRBJ2-7 and V is TRBV10-1; D is unresolved. This CDR3 contains 13 residues. V gave up 6 bases and J gave up 7 bases, with 16 bases separating them. Germline V lookup: CDR1 WNHNN, CDR2 SYGVQD (reference sequence). CDR3 residues: CASSPGPFGEQYF. The CDR3 DNA reads as TGCGCCAGCAGCCCAGGCCCCTTTGGGGAGCAGTACTTC.

This clone appeared once. The chain has TRBV20-1 and TRBJ1-2, with a possible D match to TRBD1 (5 bases). CDR1 and CDR2 (germline): DFQATT, SNEGSKA (reference sequence). CDR3 length equals 11 residues. V lost 6 bases and J lost 7, with 12 bases in between. CDR3 in DNA: TGCAGTGCGCCGGGACCCCGTGGCTACACCTTC. It yields the protein CSAPGPRGYTF.

V usage is TRBV11-2 and J usage is TRBJ1-5; possibly TRBD1 for D (5 bases). The germline gives CDR1 SGHAT, CDR2 FQNNGV. V was cut by 5 bases and J by 0 bases, with 17 bases left in between. CDR3 length: 17 residues. The DNA of the CDR3 is TGTGCCAGCAGCCCATTTCTCGGGGCCTATAGCAATCAGCCCCAGCATTTT. Protein product: CASSPFLGAYSNQPQHF.

Turning to this clone: Within the sample, other DNA sequences also encode this same CDR3. This chain joins TRBV25-1 and TRBJ2-1; D is ambiguous. The V end lost 6 bases, the J end lost 0 bases, and 6 bases lay between the germline ends. CDR1 is MGHDK, CDR2 SYGVNS, per germline. CDR3 length: 13 residues. CDR3 bases: TGTGCCAGCAGCGGCAGCTCCTACAATGAGCAGTTCTTC. Residues: CASSGSSYNEQFF.

This chain uses TRBV4-1 with TRBJ2-1, with D perhaps being TRBD1 or TRBD2 (5 bases each). CDR1 MGHRA and CDR2 YSYEKL come from the germline V gene. Deletions cut 7 bases from V and 4 bases from J, with 20 bases between. This CDR3 spans 16 amino acids. The DNA of the CDR3 is TGCGCCAGCAAACCGGTGGGGGAGAGAAGTTACAATGAGCAGTTCTTC. Its protein product is CASKPVGERSYNEQFF.

The V and J genes are TRBV28 and TRBJ2-5; no clear D gene. Germline V lookup: CDR1 MDHEN, CDR2 SYDVKM. V lost 5 bases and J lost 1, with 5 bases in between. The CDR3 totals 12 residues. CDR3 DNA: TGTGCCAGCAGTCGGATCCAAGAGACCCAGTACTTC. This translates into CASSRIQETQYF. The full variable domain, with the rest looked up from reference TRBV28 and TRBJ2-5, is DVKVTQSSRYLVKRTGEKVFLECVQDMDHENMFWYRQDPGLGLRLIYFSYDVKMKEKGDIPEGYSVSREKKERFSLILESASTNQTSMYLCASSRIQETQYFGPGTRLLVL.

Note on this clone: The same CDR3 arises from other DNA sequences in this sample as well. The chain recombines TRBV27 with TRBJ1-4; D remains ambiguous. Per the germline V gene, CDR1 is MNHEY and CDR2 is SMNVEV (reference sequence). Trimming left V 2 bases short and J 7 bases short, with 2 bases between. This CDR3 spans 11 amino acids. The CDR3 DNA is TGTGCCAGCAGTTTAGGTGAAAAACTGTTTTTT. It yields the protein CASSLGEKLFF.